Each of the 14 T cell receptor beta chains below was sequenced from the same sample in a study of T cells in Graves' hyperthyroidism and ophthalmopathy. The source material, RNA transcripts, was used to amplify TCR beta CDR3 regions. First-round RT-PCR of the TCR CDR3 relied on the HTBI primer set. TCRdb independently ran MiXCR on the multiplex PCR reads; one entry per CDR3 protein. The profile shows a few hundred thousand distinct CDR3 sequences, 15% to 18% of them singletons. Specimen: blood. These TCRs come from a woman aged 18-29 years with Graves' hyperthyroidism.

This clonotype has more than one count but fewer than ten. This chain links TRBV18 with TRBJ1-4, with a weak D call TRBD1 (6 bases). The V and J ends lost 0 bases and 0 bases respectively, with 11 bases between them. The CDR3 is 17 amino acids. Per germline, CDR1 KGHSH and CDR2 LQKENI. In DNA form, the CDR3 reads TGTGCCAGCTCACCACCGGGGGGGCCGGCAACTAATGAAAAACTGTTTTTT. Translated, it gives CASSPPGGPATNEKLFF.

In DNA form, the CDR3 reads TGCAGTGCTAGAGGGCTTATCAGGGATCGAAACACCATATATTTT. This codes for CSARGLIRDRNTIYF. The V and J genes are TRBV20-1 and TRBJ1-3, with D possibly being TRBD1 (5 bases). This CDR3 region has 15 residues. With 1 base removed from V and 5 bases from J, the gap between germline ends came to 15 bases. The germline gives CDR1 DFQATT, CDR2 SNEGSKA (reference sequence).

This clonotype was observed many times. This sequence joins TRBV12-3 or TRBV12-4 and TRBJ2-1, with D unresolved. V was trimmed by 2 bases and J by 4 bases, leaving 9 bases between them. This CDR3 has 14 amino acids. DNA of the CDR3: TGTGCCAGCAGTTTAACGGTCTCTTACAATGAGCAGTTCTTC. It translates to CASSLTVSYNEQFF.

In its sample, this clonotype was seen many times. The chain couples TRBV9 to TRBJ1-1; D gene uncertain. V was trimmed by 3 bases and J by 6 bases, leaving 9 bases between them. Germline values: CDR1 SGDLS, CDR2 YYNGEE. The CDR3 is 12 residues long. CDR3 in DNA: TGTGCCAGCAGCGCCGGTGGTTCTGAAGCTTTCTTT. Its protein is CASSAGGSEAFF.

The table lists this clonotype with a few counts. J is TRBJ2-2 and V is TRBV18, with D unresolved. Germline-derived CDR1 and CDR2 are KGHSH and LQKENI. The CDR3 extends over 13 amino acids. V lost 1 base to trimming and J lost 7 bases, with 7 bases between them. The DNA for the CDR3 is TGTGCCAGCTCACCACTCCTAGACGGGGAGCTGTTTTTT. Amino acid sequence: CASSPLLDGELFF.

Remarks on this clonotype: A much larger clone differs from this one at a single base, so this may be a read error. J is TRBJ2-1 and V is TRBV5-1; maybe TRBD1 (7 bases). Per the germline V gene, CDR1 is SGHRS and CDR2 is YFSETQ. V gave up 0 bases and J gave up 2 bases, with 12 bases separating them. CDR3 length: 16 residues. The chain's CDR3 is CASSLEVRGAYNEQFF. The CDR3 DNA sequence: TGCGCCAGCAGCTTGGAGGTCAGGGGGGCCTACAATGAGCAGTTCTTC.

The rearrangement uses TRBV11-2 and TRBJ1-2; tentative D call: TRBD1 (5 bases). Germline lookup yields CDR1 SGHAT and CDR2 FQNNGV. The CDR3 is made up of 14 amino acids. The V end was cut by 5 bases, the J end by 8 bases, with 18 bases between. Here the CDR3 reads CASSPPMQGRGYTF. The CDR3 DNA sequence: TGTGCCAGCAGCCCCCCTATGCAGGGACGAGGCTACACCTTC.

This clonotype was seen a handful of times. The V call is TRBV15, the J call TRBJ1-4; tentatively, D is TRBD1 (5 bases). V was shortened by 5 bases and J by 4 bases, with 8 bases between the two germline ends. The CDR3 covers 13 residues. Germline-derived CDR1 and CDR2 are LNHNV and YYDKDF (reference sequence). CDR3: CATSEGVNEKLFF. CDR3 nucleotide sequence: TGTGCCACCAGCGAAGGGGTTAATGAAAAACTGTTTTTT.

This clonotype occurred many times. The chain recombines TRBV5-1 with TRBJ1-1; possible D gene TRBD1, 6 bases. Germline loops: CDR1 SGHRS, CDR2 YFSETQ. With 0 bases removed from V and 6 bases from J, the gap between germline ends came to 15 bases. The CDR3 has 15 amino acids. CDR3: CASSLETGQRSEAFF. The CDR3 DNA reads as TGCGCCAGCAGCTTGGAGACAGGTCAACGCTCTGAAGCTTTCTTT.

This clonotype was found a few times. The chain couples TRBV5-1 to TRBJ2-7; TRBD2 aligns across 8 bases. Trimming took 2 bases from V and 1 from J; bases not matched to a gene: 5. The CDR3 runs 15 residues. CDR1 and CDR2 (germline): SGHRS, YFSETQ. The CDR3 here is CASSFFAGGSYEQYF. DNA for the CDR3: TGCGCCAGCAGCTTTTTTGCGGGGGGATCCTACGAGCAGTACTTC. The whole variable domain, remainder taken from reference TRBV5-1 and TRBJ2-7, is KAGVTQTPRYLIKTRGQQVTLSCSPISGHRSVSWYQQTPGQGLQFLFEYFSETQRNKGNFPGRFSGRQFSNSRSEMNVSTLELGDSALYLCASSFFAGGSYEQYFGPGTRLTVT.

This clonotype appeared a few times. V is TRBV9 and J is TRBJ2-1; maybe TRBD2 (6 bases). There are 15 residues in the CDR3. Trimming cost V 2 bases and J 9 bases, with 18 bases left between them. Germline assignment: CDR1 SGDLS and CDR2 YYNGEE. CDR3 coding DNA: TGTGCCAGCAGCGTCTGGGGGGAGACGGGCGGTGAGCAGTTCTTC. Protein product: CASSVWGETGGEQFF.

This clonotype showed up many times. The V and J genes are TRBV30 and TRBJ1-3; D gene uncertain. The CDR3 length is 10 residues. V shed 3 bases and J shed 5 bases, with 2 bases lying between them. Germline V gives CDR1 GTSNPN, CDR2 SVGIG (reference sequence). The CDR3 loop is CAWRRNTIYF. The CDR3 coding sequence is TGTGCCTGGAGGAGAAACACCATATATTTT.

This clonotype was seen at least ten times. This chain joins TRBV7-8 and TRBJ2-7; D might be TRBD2 (7 bases). Germline loops: CDR1 SGHVS, CDR2 FQNEAQ. This CDR3 has 16 amino acids. The V end lost 2 bases, the J end lost 3 bases, and 17 bases lay between the germline ends. CDR3 protein: CASSLQGRGSFYEQYF. The DNA of the CDR3 is TGTGCCAGCAGCTTACAGGGGCGCGGGAGTTTCTACGAGCAGTACTTC.

V usage is TRBV5-1 and J usage is TRBJ2-2; maybe TRBD1 (6 bases). V dropped 5 bases and J dropped 1 base, with 9 bases sitting between them. This CDR3 region has 14 residues. CDR1 is SGHRS and CDR2 is YFSETQ in the germline V gene. CDR3 nucleotides: TGCGCCAGCAGGATACAGGGGAACACCGGGGAGCTGTTTTTT. This codes for CASRIQGNTGELFF.